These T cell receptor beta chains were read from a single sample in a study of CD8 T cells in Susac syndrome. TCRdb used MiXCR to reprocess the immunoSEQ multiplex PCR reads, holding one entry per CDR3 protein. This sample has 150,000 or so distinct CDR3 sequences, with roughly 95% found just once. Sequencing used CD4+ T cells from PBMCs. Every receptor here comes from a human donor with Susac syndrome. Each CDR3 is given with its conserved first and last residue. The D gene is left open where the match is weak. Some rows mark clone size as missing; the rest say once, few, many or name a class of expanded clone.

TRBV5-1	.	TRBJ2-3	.	TGCGCCAGCAGCCCACAGGGAAGCACAGATACGCAGTATTTT	CASSPQGSTDTQYF
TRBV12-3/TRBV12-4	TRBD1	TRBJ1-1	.	TGTGCCAGCAGTCGACAGGGTTGGGACACTGAAGCTTTCTTT	CASSRQGWDTEAFF
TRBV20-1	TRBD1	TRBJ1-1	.	TGCAGTGCTAGAGAAGGACAGGGCGTCACTGAAGCTTTCTTT	CSAREGQGVTEAFF
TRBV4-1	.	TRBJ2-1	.	TGCGCCAGCAGCCAGCCCTCGGGGAGGACCCGCAATGAGCAGTTCTTC	CASSQPSGRTRNEQFF
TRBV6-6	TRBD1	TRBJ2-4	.	TGTGCCAGCAGCGGCCCGGGACAGGGGGCCAAAAACATTCAGTACTTC	CASSGPGQGAKNIQYF
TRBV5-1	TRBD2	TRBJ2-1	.	TGCGCCAGCAGGGACCCGGGACTAGCGAGCGATGAGCAGTTCTTC	CASRDPGLASDEQFF
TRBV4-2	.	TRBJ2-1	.	TGTGCCAGCAGCCAAGGGGACTCCGCCAATGAGCAGTTCTTC	CASSQGDSANEQFF
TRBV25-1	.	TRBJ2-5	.	TGTGCCAGCAGTGAATCCGCGACCCGAGAGACCCAGTACTTC	CASSESATRETQYF
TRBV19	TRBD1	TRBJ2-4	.	TGCGCCAGTAGTAGAAACCGGGACAGTAAGGGTGACATTCAGTACTTC	CASSRNRDSKGDIQYF
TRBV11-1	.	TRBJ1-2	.	TGTGCCAGCAGCTTAAGGTCCGAGGACGGCTACACCTTC	CASSLRSEDGYTF
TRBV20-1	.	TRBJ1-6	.	TGCAGTGCACGTATGGGGCGGGAGGGAGGAAATTCACCCCTCCACTTT	CSARMGREGGNSPLHF
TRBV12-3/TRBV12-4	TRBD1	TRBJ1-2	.	TGTGCCAGCAGTCCGGGACAGGGGGTGGACTATGGCTACACCTTC	CASSPGQGVDYGYTF
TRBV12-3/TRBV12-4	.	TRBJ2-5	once	TGTGCCAGCAGTTTCGTCCCGCAGGGGGGAGAGACCCAGTACTTC	CASSFVPQGGETQYF
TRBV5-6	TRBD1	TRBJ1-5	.	TGTGCCAGCAGCGATACAGGGGGCAATCAGCCCCAGCATTTT	CASSDTGGNQPQHF
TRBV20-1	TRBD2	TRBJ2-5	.	TGCAGTGCTAGAGACCTCAAATCCTTCTACAAGCGGGGCCAAGAGACCCAGTACTTC	CSARDLKSFYKRGQETQYF
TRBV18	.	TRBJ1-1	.	TGTGCCAGCTCACAAAGACAGGCGTACACTGAAGCTTTCTTT	CASSQRQAYTEAFF
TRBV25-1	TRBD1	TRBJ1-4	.	TGTGCCAGCAGTGAGCCGGGACAGGTAGATGAAAAACTGTTTTTT	CASSEPGQVDEKLFF
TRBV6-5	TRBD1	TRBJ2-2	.	TGTGCCAGCAGTTCCCTTTACAGGGGCGCGGCCGGGGAGCTGTTTTTT	CASSSLYRGAAGELFF
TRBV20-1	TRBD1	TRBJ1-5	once	TGCAGTGCTAGAGGTGGACAGGATCAGCCCCAGCATTTT	CSARGGQDQPQHF
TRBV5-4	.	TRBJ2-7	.	TGTGCCAGCAGCTCCAAGGACAGTTCTTACGAGCAGTACTTC	CASSSKDSSYEQYF
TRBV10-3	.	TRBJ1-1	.	TGTGCCAACTTTACAGGGATGAACACTGAAGCTTTCTTT	CANFTGMNTEAFF
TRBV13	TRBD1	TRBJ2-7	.	TGTGCCAGCAGCCTAAGACTTACAGGGGGCTACGAGCAGTACTTC	CASSLRLTGGYEQYF
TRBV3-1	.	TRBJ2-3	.	TGTGCCAGCAGCCGGAGCGGCACAGATACGCAGTATTTT	CASSRSGTDTQYF
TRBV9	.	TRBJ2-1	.	TGTGCCAGCAGCGAGAACAGTTGGAATGAGCAGTTCTTC	CASSENSWNEQFF
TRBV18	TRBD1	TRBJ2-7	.	TGTGCCAGCTCACCGGGACAGTCGGGCGAGCAGTACTTC	CASSPGQSGEQYF
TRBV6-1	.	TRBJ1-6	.	TGTGCCAGCAGTGCGGGACACCTTGATTCACCCCTCCACTTT	CASSAGHLDSPLHF
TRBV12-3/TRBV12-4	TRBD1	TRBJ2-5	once	TGTGCCAGCAGGCGGGACAGGGGGACCCAGTACTTC	CASRRDRGTQYF
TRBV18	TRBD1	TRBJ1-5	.	TGTGCCAGCTCACCGACAGGGCCCAATTATAGCAATCAGCCCCAGCATTTT	CASSPTGPNYSNQPQHF
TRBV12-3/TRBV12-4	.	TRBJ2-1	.	TGTGCCAGCACGTGGACCCTCTCCTACAATGAGCAGTTCTTC	CASTWTLSYNEQFF
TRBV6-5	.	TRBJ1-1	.	TGTGCCAGCACCCTGGGGGGAGTTAACACTGAAGCTTTCTTT	CASTLGGVNTEAFF
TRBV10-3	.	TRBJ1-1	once	TGTGCCATCAGGACAGGCCCCGACACTGAAGCTTTCTTT	CAIRTGPDTEAFF
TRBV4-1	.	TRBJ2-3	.	TGCGCCAGCAGCCCTCAACCAGGGGGGGCGGGTATTGGAGATACGCAGTATTTT	CASSPQPGGAGIGDTQYF
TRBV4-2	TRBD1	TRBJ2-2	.	TGTGCCAGCAGCCAAGCCCAGGGGGTCACCGGGGAGCTGTTTTTT	CASSQAQGVTGELFF
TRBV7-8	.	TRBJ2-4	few	TGTGCCAGCAGCTTGGACCTAGCCAAAAACATTCAGTACTTC	CASSLDLAKNIQYF
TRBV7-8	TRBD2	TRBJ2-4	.	TGTGCCAGCAGCTTACCCCAGTTGGCGGGGGGGCCCAAAAACATTCAGTACTTC	CASSLPQLAGGPKNIQYF
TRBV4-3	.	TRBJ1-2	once	TGCGCCAGCAGCCAAGTGAAAAGGGAAAATCGCTACACCTTC	CASSQVKRENRYTF
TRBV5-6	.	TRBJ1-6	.	TGTGCCAGCAGCTTGGATGGGGGCCATAATTCACCCCTCCACTTT	CASSLDGGHNSPLHF
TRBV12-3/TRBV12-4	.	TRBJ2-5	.	TGTGCCAGCAGTTTAGGAGGGCTAGGGGAGACCCAGTACTTC	CASSLGGLGETQYF
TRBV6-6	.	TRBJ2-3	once	TGTGCCAGCAGTTACTCGAGCAGACCCACAGATACGCAGTATTTT	CASSYSSRPTDTQYF
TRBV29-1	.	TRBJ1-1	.	TGCAGCGTTGAACCCCTCCCCGGGGCCCTTCGCGAGGACACTGAAGCTTTCTTT	CSVEPLPGALREDTEAFF
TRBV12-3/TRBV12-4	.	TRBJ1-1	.	TGTGCCAGCAGTCGACAGCAGAACACTGAAGCTTTCTTT	CASSRQQNTEAFF
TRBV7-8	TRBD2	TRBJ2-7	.	TGTGCCAGCAGCCCAGCGGGGGGGCAGTGGGACGAGCAGTACTTC	CASSPAGGQWDEQYF
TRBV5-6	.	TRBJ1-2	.	TGTGCCAGCAGCTCCCGTATCAACCAGGAGCGCCTCTATGGCTACACCTTC	CASSSRINQERLYGYTF
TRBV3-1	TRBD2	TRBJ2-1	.	TGTGCCAGCAGCCGTCTAGCGGGGGAAGAGCAGTTCTTC	CASSRLAGEEQFF
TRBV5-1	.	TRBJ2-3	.	TGCGCCAGCAGCCAACGAGGGCAATACACAGATACGCAGTATTTT	CASSQRGQYTDTQYF
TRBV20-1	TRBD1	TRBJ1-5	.	TGCAGTGCGTCTCAGGGGGGTAGTCAGCCCCAGCATTTT	CSASQGGSQPQHF
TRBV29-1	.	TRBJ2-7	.	TGCAGCGTTGAAGGGGGCCACGAGCAGTACTTC	CSVEGGHEQYF
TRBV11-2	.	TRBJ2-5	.	TGTGCCAGCAGCCCCGTGAATGGGGTGGAGACCCAGTACTTC	CASSPVNGVETQYF
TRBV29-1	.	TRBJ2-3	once	TGCAGCGTGAACATTGGCACAGATACGCAGTATTTT	CSVNIGTDTQYF
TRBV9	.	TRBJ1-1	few	TGTGCCAGCAGCGTTGCCGGGAACACTGAAGCTTTCTTT	CASSVAGNTEAFF